This TCR beta chain was profiled in a study of early stage breast cancer tumors. Assay: immunoSEQ multiplex PCR; the TCRdb copy retains only in-frame clones and omits some. The table has tens of thousands of clones, roughly 69% seen once. Of note for this clone: Antigen: not known.

General observations from the study: Comparing each tissue with blood distinguished tumor from normal in 14 of 16 patients.

The sequenced sample was blood. This TCR derives from a person between 50 and 60 years old with breast cancer.

The CDR3 loop reads CASQQGSYNEQFF. The CDR3 DNA reads as TGTGCCAGCCAGCAGGGGTCCTACAATGAGCAGTTCTTC. The genes are TRBV7-9 and TRBJ2-1; tentatively, D is TRBD1 (6 bases). Germline CDR1 SEHNR, CDR2 FQNEAQ (reference sequence). CDR3 length equals 13 residues. With 8 bases removed from V and 1 base from J, the gap between germline ends came to 9 bases.